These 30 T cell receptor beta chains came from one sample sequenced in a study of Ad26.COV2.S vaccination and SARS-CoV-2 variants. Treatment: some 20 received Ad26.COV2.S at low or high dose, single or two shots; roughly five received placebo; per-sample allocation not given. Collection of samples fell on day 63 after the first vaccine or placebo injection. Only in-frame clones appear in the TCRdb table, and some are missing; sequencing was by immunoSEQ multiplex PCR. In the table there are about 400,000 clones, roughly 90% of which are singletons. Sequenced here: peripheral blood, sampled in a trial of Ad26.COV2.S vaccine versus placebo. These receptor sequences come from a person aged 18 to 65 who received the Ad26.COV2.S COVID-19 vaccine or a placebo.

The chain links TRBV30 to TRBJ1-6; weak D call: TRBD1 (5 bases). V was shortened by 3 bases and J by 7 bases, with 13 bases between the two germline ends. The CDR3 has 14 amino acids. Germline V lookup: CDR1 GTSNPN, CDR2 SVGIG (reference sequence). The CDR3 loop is CAWRRGRANSPLHF. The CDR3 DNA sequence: TGTGCCTGGAGAAGAGGCAGGGCCAATTCACCCCTCCACTTT.

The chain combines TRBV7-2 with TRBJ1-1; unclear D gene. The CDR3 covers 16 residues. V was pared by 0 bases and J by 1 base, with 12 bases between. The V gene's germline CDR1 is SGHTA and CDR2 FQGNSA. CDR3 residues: CASSLAEVGGNTEAFF. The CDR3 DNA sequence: TGTGCCAGCAGCTTAGCCGAGGTCGGAGGGAACACTGAAGCTTTCTTT.

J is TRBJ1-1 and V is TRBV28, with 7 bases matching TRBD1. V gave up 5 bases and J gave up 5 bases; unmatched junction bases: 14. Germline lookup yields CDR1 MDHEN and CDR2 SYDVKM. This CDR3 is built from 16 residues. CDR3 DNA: TGTGCCAGCAGTCCTTTTTCCAGGGGGAGTTTTACTGAAGCTTTCTTT. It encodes CASSPFSRGSFTEAFF.

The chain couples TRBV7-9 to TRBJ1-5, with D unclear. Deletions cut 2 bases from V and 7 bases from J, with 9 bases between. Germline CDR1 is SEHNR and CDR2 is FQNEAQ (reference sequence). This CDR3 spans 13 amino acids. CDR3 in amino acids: CASSLREPQPQHF. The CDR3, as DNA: TGTGCCAGCAGCTTACGGGAGCCCCAGCCCCAGCATTTT. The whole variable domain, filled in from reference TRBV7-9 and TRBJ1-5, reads DTGVSQNPRHKITKRGQNVTFRCDPISEHNRLYWYRQTLGQGPEFLTYFQNEAQLEKSRLLSDRFSAERPKGSFSTLEIQRTEQGDSAMYLCASSLREPQPQHFGDGTRLSIL.

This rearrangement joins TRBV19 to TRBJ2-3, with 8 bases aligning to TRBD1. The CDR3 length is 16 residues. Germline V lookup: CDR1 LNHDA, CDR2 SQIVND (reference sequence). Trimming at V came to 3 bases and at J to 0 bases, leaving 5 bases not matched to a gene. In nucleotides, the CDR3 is TGTGCCAGTAGTATCCCGGACAGGGCTAGCACAGATACGCAGTATTTT. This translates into CASSIPDRASTDTQYF.

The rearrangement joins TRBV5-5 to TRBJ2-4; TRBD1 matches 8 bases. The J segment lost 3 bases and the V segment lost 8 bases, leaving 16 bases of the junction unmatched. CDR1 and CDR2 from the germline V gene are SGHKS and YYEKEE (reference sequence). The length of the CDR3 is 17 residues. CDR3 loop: CARSRDRSPLFKNIQYF. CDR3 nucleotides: TGTGCCAGAAGCCGGGACAGGTCCCCCCTATTCAAAAACATTCAGTACTTC.

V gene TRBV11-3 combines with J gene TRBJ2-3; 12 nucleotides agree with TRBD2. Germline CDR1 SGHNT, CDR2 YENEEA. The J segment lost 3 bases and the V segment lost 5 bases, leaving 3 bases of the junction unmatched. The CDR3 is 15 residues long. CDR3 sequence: CASSTGLAGTDTQYF. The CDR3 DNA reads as TGTGCCAGCAGCACCGGACTAGCGGGAACAGATACGCAGTATTTT.

The CDR3 DNA reads TGCGCCAGCAGCCAAGATCCCGGGGGACACACTAGCACAGATACGCAGTATTTT. Its translation is CASSQDPGGHTSTDTQYF. This chain uses TRBV4-3 with TRBJ2-3; D might be TRBD1 or TRBD2, each matching 6 bases. Trimming stripped 0 bases from V and 0 bases from J, with 16 bases between. Germline values: CDR1 LGHNA, CDR2 YSLEER. The CDR3 extends over 18 amino acids.

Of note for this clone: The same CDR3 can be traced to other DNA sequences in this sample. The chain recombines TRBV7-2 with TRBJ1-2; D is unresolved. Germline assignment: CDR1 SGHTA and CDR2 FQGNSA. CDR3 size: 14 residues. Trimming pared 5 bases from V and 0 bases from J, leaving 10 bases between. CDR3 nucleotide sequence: TGTGCCAGCAGCCTCACCACACCTAACTATGGCTACACCTTC. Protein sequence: CASSLTTPNYGYTF.

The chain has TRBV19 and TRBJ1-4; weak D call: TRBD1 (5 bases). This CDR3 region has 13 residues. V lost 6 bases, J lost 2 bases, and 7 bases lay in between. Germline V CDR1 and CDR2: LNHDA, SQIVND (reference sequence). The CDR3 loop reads CASRGTTNEKLFF. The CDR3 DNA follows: TGTGCCAGTAGAGGGACGACTAATGAAAAACTGTTTTTT.

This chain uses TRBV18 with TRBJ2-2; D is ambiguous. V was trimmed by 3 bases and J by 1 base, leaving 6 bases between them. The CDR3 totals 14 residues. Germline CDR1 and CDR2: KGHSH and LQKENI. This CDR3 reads CASSPSLNTGELFF. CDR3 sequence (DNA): TGTGCCAGCTCACCTTCGCTGAACACCGGGGAGCTGTTTTTT.

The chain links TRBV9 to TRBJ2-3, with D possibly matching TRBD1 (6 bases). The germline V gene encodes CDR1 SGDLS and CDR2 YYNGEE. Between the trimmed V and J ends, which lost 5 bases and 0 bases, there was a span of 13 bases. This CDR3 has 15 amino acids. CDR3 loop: CASSTGTYSTDTQYF. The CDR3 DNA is TGTGCCAGCAGTACCGGGACATATAGCACAGATACGCAGTATTTT.

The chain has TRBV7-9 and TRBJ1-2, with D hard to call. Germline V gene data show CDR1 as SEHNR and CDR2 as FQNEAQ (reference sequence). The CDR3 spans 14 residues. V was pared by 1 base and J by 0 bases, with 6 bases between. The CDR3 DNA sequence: TGTGCCAGCAGCTTAGGTTTTTCTAACTATGGCTACACCTTC. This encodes CASSLGFSNYGYTF.

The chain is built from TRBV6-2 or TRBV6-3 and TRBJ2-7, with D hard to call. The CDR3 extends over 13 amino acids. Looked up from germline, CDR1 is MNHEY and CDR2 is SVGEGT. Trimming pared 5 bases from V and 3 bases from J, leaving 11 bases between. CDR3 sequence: CASSDTAYYEQYF. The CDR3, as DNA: TGTGCCAGCAGTGACACAGCTTACTACGAGCAGTACTTC.

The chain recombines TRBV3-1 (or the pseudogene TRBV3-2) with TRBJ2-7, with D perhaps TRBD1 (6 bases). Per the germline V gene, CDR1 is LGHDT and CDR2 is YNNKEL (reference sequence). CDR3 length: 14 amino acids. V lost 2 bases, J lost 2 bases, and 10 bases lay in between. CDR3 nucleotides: TGTGCCAGCAGCCAAAGGGGGACCACCTACGAGCAGTACTTC. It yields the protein CASSQRGTTYEQYF.

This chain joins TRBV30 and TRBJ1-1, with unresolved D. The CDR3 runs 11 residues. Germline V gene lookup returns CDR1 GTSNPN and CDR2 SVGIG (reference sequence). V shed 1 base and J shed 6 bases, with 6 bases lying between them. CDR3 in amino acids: CAWSATSEAFF. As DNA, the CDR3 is TGTGCCTGGAGTGCGACTTCTGAAGCTTTCTTT.

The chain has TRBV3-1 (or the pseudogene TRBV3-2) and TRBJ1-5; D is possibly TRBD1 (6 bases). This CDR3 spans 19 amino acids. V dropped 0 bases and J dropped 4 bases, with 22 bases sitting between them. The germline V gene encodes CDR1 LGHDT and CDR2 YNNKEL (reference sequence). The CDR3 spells CASSQDLVVPGDKNQPQHF. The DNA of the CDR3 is TGTGCCAGCAGCCAAGATCTGGTCGTGCCCGGGGACAAGAATCAGCCCCAGCATTTT.

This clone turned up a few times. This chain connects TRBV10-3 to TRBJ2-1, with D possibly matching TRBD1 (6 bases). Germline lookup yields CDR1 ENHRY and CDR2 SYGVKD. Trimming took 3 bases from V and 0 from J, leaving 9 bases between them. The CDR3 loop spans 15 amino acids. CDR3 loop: CAISEMDSSYNEQFF. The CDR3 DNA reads TGTGCCATCAGTGAAATGGACAGCTCCTACAATGAGCAGTTCTTC.

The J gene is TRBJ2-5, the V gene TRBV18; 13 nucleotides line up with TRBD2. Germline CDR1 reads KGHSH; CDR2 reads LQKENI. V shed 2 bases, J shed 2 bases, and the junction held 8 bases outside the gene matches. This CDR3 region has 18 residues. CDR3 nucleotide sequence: TGTGCCAGCTCACCAAGACTAGCGGGGGGCACGTGGCAAGAGACCCAGTACTTC. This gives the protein CASSPRLAGGTWQETQYF.

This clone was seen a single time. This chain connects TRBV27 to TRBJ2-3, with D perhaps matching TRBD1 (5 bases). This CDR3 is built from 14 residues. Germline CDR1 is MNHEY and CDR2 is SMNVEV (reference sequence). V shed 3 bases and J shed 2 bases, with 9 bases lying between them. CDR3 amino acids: CASSFVRATDTQYF. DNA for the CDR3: TGTGCCAGCAGTTTTGTCAGGGCCACAGATACGCAGTATTTT.

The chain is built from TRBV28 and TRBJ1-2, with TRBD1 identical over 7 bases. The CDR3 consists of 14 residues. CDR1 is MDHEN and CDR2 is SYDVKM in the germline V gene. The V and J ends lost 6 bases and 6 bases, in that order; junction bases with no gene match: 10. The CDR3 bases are TGTGCCAGCAGGCAAGCCGGACAGGTGGATGGCTACACCTTC. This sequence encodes CASRQAGQVDGYTF.

CDR3 in amino acids: CATSRDRRQVEQYF. The CDR3 nucleotides are TGTGCCACCAGCAGAGACCGAAGACAGGTCGAGCAGTACTTC. The chain recombines TRBV15 with TRBJ2-7; a weak D match, TRBD1 (6 bases). V lost 0 bases and J lost 6, with 12 bases in between. CDR1 and CDR2 (germline): LNHNV, YYDKDF (reference sequence). There are 14 residues in the CDR3. Full variable domain (outside the CDR3, taken from reference TRBV15 and TRBJ2-7): DAMVIQNPRYQVTQFGKPVTLSCSQTLNHNVMYWYQQKSSQAPKLLFHYYDKDFNNEADTPDNFQSRRPNTSFCFLDIRSPGLGDTAMYLCATSRDRRQVEQYFGPGTRLTVT.

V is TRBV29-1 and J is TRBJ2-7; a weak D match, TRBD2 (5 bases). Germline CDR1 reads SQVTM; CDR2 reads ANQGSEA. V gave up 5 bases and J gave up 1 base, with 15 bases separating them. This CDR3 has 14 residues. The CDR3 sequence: CSVPEGRHSYEQYF. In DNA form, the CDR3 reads TGCAGCGTTCCAGAGGGCCGCCATTCCTACGAGCAGTACTTC.

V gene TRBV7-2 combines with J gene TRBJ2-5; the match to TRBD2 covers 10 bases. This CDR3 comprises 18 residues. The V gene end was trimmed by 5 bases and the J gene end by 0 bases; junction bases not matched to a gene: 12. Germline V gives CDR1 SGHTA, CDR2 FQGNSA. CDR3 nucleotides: TGTGCCAGCAGCCGCCGGGGGGGACTAGCGACGTACCAAGAGACCCAGTACTTC. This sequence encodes CASSRRGGLATYQETQYF.

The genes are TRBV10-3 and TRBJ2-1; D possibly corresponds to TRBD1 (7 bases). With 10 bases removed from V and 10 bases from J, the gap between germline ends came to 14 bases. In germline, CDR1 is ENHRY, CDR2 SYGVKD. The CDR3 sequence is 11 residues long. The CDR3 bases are TGTGCCAACCAGGGGGGCGGGGAGCAGTTCTTC. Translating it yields CANQGGGEQFF.

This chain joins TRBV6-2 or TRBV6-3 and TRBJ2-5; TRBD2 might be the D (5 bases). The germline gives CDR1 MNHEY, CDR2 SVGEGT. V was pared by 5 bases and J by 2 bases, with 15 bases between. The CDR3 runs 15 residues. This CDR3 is CASSPQRVRQETQYF. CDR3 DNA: TGTGCCAGCAGTCCCCAGAGGGTGCGGCAAGAGACCCAGTACTTC.

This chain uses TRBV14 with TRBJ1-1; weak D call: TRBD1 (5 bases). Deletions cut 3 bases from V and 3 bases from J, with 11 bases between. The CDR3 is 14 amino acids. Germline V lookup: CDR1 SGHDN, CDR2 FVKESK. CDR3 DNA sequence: TGTGCCAGCAGCCATTGGGACCGAGACACTGAAGCTTTCTTT. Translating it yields CASSHWDRDTEAFF. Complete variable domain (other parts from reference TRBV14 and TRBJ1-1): EAGVTQFPSHSVIEKGQTVTLRCDPISGHDNLYWYRRVMGKEIKFLLHFVKESKQDESGMPNNRFLAERTGGTYSTLKVQPAELEDSGVYFCASSHWDRDTEAFFGQGTRLTVV.

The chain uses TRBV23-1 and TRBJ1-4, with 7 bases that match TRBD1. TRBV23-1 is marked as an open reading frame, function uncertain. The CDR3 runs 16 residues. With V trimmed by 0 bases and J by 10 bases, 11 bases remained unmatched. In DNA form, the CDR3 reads TGCGCCAGCAGTCAATCTAGGACAGGAAAAGGGGGAAAACTGTTTTTT. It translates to CASSQSRTGKGGKLFF.

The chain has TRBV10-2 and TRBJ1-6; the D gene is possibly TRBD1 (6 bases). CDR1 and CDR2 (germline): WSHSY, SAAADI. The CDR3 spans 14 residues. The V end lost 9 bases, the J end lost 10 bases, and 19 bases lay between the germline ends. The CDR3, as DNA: TGCGCCAGTTTGCAACAGGGTGGGGGATCACCCCTCCACTTT. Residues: CASLQQGGGSPLHF.

CDR3 amino acids: CASSIIAGNNEQFF. The CDR3 DNA follows: TGTGCCAGTAGTATAATAGCGGGGAACAATGAGCAGTTCTTC. The chain combines TRBV19 with TRBJ2-1; TRBD2 matches 8 bases. V gave up 2 bases and J gave up 5 bases; unmatched junction bases: 2. CDR1 and CDR2 (germline): LNHDA, SQIVND (reference sequence). CDR3 size: 14 residues.